Each of the 10 T cell receptor beta chains below was sequenced from the same sample in a study of HIV-infected children after antiretroviral therapy interruption. RNA-based 3' RACE libraries used unique molecular identifiers. TCRdb re-derived calls from the 3' RACE reads in MiXCR, one entry per CDR3 protein. This sample has about 46,000 distinct CDR3 sequences, with roughly 4.5% found just once. As for treatment: PENTA 11 planned treatment interruption arm or continuous ART arm. Source: CD45RA+ CD4+ T cells from PBMCs, pooled from several time points, taken from a donor given antiretroviral therapy, either interrupted or continuous. Subset reported: naive CD4+ CD45RA+ CD45RO- T cells. These receptors all come from a pool of human donors with HIV.

This clonotype was seen at least ten times. The CDR3 sequence is CSAKRGASYNEQFF. The CDR3 DNA reads TGCAGTGCTAAGCGAGGGGCCTCCTACAATGAGCAGTTCTTC. The J gene is TRBJ2-1, the V gene TRBV20-1, with D perhaps given as TRBD1 or TRBD2 (5 bases each). The CDR3 covers 14 residues. Per germline, CDR1 DFQATT and CDR2 SNEGSKA (reference sequence). Trimming pared 4 bases from V and 0 bases from J, leaving 10 bases between.

This clonotype was seen many times. The rearrangement joins TRBV10-3 to TRBJ2-7, with D hard to call. Germline V gene data show CDR1 as ENHRY and CDR2 as SYGVKD. V dropped 6 bases and J dropped 5 bases, with 11 bases sitting between them. The CDR3 extends over 12 amino acids. CDR3 sequence (DNA): TGTGCCATCAGGAACCCCATGGACGAGCAGTACTTC. It is translated as CAIRNPMDEQYF.

This clonotype was seen a few times. The chain carries TRBV11-1 and TRBJ2-5; TRBD1 matches at 8 bases. The ends lost 4 bases at V and 5 bases at J; junction bases unmatched: 6. Germline CDR1 reads SGHAT; CDR2 reads FQDESV (reference sequence). CDR3 length: 14 amino acids. CDR3 in DNA: TGTGCCAGCAGCTCAACGGACAGGGTTGAGACCCAGTACTTC. Protein: CASSSTDRVETQYF.

Ten or more counts support this clonotype. V usage is TRBV5-1 and J usage is TRBJ2-7; 8 bases agree with TRBD1. J was trimmed by 6 bases and V by 3 bases; bases with no gene match: 2. Germline V gene data show CDR1 as SGHRS and CDR2 as YFSETQ. This CDR3 spans 12 amino acids. CDR3 nucleotide sequence: TGCGCCAGCAGCTCGGACAGGGTCGAGCAGTACTTC. Translated: CASSSDRVEQYF.

This clonotype occurred many times. This chain links TRBV7-2 with TRBJ2-7, with D unclear. CDR3 size: 12 residues. Trimming shortened V by 2 bases and J by 3 bases, and 5 bases separated the two germline ends. Germline lookup yields CDR1 SGHTA and CDR2 FQGNSA. This CDR3 reads CASSLTNYEQYF. The CDR3 region has the DNA TGTGCCAGCAGCTTAACTAACTACGAGCAGTACTTC.

This clonotype was counted at least ten times. The chain joins TRBV12-5 to TRBJ2-2; D not certain. The length of the CDR3 is 14 residues. The V and J ends lost 5 bases and 2 bases respectively, with 9 bases between them. Germline CDR1 reads LGHNT; CDR2 reads FRNRAP. The CDR3 protein is CASGEKTNTGELFF. The CDR3 DNA follows: TGTGCTAGTGGTGAAAAAACTAACACCGGGGAGCTGTTTTTT.

At least ten counts were recorded for this clonotype. This chain uses TRBV6-4 with TRBJ2-2; TRBD1 matches at 8 bases. Germline V lookup: CDR1 MRHNA, CDR2 SNTAGT. Germline trimming cut 5 bases from V and 1 base from J; bases unmatched to any gene: 3. The CDR3 has 15 amino acids. The chain's CDR3 is CASSTGQGNTGELFF. The CDR3 coding sequence is TGTGCCAGCAGTACTGGACAGGGGAACACCGGGGAGCTGTTTTTT.

The table lists this clonotype with a few counts. The V and J genes are TRBV10-1 and TRBJ2-3; D ambiguous. Trimming left V 4 bases short and J 4 bases short, with 9 bases between. The germline V gene has CDR1 WNHNN and CDR2 SYGVQD (reference sequence). The CDR3 runs 13 residues. The CDR3 DNA reads as TGCGCCAGCAGTGCTGCGGCGGCAGATACGCAGTATTTT. Protein: CASSAAAADTQYF.

This chain joins TRBV12-3 or TRBV12-4 and TRBJ1-5; a weak D match, TRBD1 (5 bases). CDR3 size: 15 residues. Trimming left V 3 bases short and J 4 bases short, with 13 bases between. CDR3 in amino acids: CASSFDRRPNQPQHF. CDR3 sequence (DNA): TGTGCCAGCAGTTTTGACAGAAGACCAAATCAGCCCCAGCATTTT.

This clonotype was seen repeatedly, ten times or more. The CDR3 coding sequence is TGCAGCGTTGCCAGGACAGCATCCTACGAGCAGTACTTC. Translating gives CSVARTASYEQYF. The rearrangement links TRBV29-1 to TRBJ2-7; tentatively, D is TRBD1 (6 bases). Germline V gives CDR1 SQVTM, CDR2 ANQGSEA. The germline V and J ends were trimmed by 4 bases and 1 base, with 11 bases remaining between them. CDR3 length equals 13 residues.